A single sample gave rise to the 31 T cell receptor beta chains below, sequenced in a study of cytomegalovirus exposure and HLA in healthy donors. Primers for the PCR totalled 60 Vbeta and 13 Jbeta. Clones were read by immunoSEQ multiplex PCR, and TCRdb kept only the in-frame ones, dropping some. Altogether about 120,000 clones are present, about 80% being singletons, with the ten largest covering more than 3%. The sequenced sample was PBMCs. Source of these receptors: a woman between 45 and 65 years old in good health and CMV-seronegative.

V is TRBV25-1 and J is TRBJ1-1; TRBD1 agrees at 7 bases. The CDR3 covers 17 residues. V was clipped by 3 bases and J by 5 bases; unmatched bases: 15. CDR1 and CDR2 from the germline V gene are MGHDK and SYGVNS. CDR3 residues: CASSDLSFRQGGTEAFF. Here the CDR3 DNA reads TGTGCCAGCAGTGATCTCTCTTTCCGACAGGGTGGGACTGAAGCTTTCTTT.

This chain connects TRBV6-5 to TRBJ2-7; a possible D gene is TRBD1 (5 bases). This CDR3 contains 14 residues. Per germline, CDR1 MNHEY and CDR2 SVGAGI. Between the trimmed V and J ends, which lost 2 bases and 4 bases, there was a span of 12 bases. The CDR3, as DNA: TGTGCCAGCAGTTACCGGCAGGGTGCGTACGAGCAGTACTTC. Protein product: CASSYRQGAYEQYF.

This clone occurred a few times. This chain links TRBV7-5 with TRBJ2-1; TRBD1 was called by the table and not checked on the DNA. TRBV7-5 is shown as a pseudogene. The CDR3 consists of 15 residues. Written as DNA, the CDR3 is TGTGCCCGTCGGGGACGGTTTGGGACAGACAATGAGCAGTTCTTC. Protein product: CARRGRFGTDNEQFF.

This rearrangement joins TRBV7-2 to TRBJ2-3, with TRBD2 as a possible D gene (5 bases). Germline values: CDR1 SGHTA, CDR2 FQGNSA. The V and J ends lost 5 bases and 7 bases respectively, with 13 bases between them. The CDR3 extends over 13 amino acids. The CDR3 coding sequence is TGTGCCAGCAGCCCCACGAGCGGTTATACGCAGTATTTT. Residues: CASSPTSGYTQYF.

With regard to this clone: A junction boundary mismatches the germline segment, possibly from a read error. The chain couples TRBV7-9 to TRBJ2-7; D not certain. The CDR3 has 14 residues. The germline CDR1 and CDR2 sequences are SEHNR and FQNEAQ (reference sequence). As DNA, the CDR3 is TGTTCCAGCAGCTTAGCCGGTGATCCCTACGAGCAGTACTTC. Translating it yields CSSSLAGDPYEQYF.

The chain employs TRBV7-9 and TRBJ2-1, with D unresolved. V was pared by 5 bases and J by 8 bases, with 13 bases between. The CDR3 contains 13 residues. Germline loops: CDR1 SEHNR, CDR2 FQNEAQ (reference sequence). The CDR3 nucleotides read TGTGCCAGCAGCCCGAGAGTATTACATGAGCAGTTCTTC. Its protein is CASSPRVLHEQFF.

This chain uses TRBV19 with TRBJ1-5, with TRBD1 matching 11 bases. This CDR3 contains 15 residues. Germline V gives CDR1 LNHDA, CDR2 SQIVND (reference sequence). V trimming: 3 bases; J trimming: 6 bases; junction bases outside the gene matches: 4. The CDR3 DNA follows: TGTGCCAGTAGTATCCACGGGACAGGGGGTCAGCCCCAGCATTTT. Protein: CASSIHGTGGQPQHF. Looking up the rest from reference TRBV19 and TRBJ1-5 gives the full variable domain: DGGITQSPKYLFRKEGQNVTLSCEQNLNHDAMYWYRQDPGQGLRLIYYSQIVNDFQKGDIAEGYSVSREKKESFPLTVTSAQKNPTAFYLCASSIHGTGGQPQHFGDGTRLSIL.

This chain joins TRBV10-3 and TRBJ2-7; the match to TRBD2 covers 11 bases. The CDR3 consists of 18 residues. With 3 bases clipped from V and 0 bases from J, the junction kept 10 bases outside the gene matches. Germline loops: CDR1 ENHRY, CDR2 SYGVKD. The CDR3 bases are TGTGCCATCAGTGAACGACTAGCGGGGACTCTCCGCTCCTACGAGCAGTACTTC. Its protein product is CAISERLAGTLRSYEQYF.

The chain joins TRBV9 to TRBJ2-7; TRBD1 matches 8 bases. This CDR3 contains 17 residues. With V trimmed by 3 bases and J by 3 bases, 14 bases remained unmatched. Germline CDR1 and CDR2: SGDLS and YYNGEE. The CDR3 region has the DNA TGTGCCAGCAGCGCCGCCCCGGACAGGGTACTCTTCTACGAGCAGTACTTC. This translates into CASSAAPDRVLFYEQYF.

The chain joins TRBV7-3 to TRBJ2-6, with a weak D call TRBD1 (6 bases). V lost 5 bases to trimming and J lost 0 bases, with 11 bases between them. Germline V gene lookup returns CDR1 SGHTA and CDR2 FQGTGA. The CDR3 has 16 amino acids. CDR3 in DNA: TGTGCCAGCAGCACAACAGGGACCTCTGGGGCCAACGTCCTGACTTTC. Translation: CASSTTGTSGANVLTF.

The CDR3 DNA follows: TGTGCCAGCAGTTGGACAGCTCAAGAGACCCAGTACTTC. Protein product: CASSWTAQETQYF. The chain couples TRBV5-4 to TRBJ2-5; possible D gene TRBD1, 6 bases. This CDR3 region has 13 residues. Germline V CDR1 and CDR2: SGHNT, YYREEE (reference sequence). V lost 5 bases and J lost 2, with 10 bases in between. The complete variable domain, with remaining parts taken from reference TRBV5-4 and TRBJ2-5, reads ETGVTQSPTHLIKTRGQQVTLRCSSQSGHNTVSWYQQALGQGPQFIFQYYREEENGRGNFPPRFSGLQFPNYSSELNVNALELDDSALYLCASSWTAQETQYFGPGTRLLVL.

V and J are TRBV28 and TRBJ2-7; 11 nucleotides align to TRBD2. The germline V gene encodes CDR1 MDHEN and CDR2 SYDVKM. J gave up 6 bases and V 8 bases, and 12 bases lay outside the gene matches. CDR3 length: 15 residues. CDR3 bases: TGTGCCAGCCGAAATAGCGGGAGGGCCAGCGGCGAGCAGTACTTC. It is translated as CASRNSGRASGEQYF.

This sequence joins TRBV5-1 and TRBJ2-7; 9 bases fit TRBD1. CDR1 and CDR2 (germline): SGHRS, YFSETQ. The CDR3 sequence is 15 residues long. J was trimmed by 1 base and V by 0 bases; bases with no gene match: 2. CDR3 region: CASSLGTGESYEQYF. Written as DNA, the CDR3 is TGCGCCAGCAGCTTGGGGACAGGGGAGTCCTACGAGCAGTACTTC.

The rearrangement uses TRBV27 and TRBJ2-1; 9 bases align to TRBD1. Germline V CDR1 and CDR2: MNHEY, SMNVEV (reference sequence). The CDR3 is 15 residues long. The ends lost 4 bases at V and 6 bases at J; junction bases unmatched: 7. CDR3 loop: CASSSDRGFGNEQFF. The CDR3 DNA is TGTGCCAGCAGTTCGGACAGGGGTTTTGGCAATGAGCAGTTCTTC.

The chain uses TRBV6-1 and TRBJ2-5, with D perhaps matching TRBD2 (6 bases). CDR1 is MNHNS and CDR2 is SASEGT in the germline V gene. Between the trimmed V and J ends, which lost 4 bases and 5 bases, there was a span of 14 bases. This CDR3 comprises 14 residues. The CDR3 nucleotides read TGTGCCAGCAGTGTGACGGGTGGGGGGGAGACCCAGTACTTC. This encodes CASSVTGGGETQYF.

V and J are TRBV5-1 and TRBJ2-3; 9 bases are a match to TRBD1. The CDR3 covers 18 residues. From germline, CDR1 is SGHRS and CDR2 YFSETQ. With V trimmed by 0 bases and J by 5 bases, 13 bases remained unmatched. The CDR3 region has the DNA TGCGCCAGCAGCTTGGCCCTCATCCGACAGGGGGGGAAAGATACGCAGTATTTT. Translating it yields CASSLALIRQGGKDTQYF.

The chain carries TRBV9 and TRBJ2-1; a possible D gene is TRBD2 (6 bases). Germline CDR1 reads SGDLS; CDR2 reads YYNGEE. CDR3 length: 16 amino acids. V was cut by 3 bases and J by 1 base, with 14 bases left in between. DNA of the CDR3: TGTGCCAGCAGCGATAAAACCGGGACTTCCTACAATGAGCAGTTCTTC. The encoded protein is CASSDKTGTSYNEQFF.

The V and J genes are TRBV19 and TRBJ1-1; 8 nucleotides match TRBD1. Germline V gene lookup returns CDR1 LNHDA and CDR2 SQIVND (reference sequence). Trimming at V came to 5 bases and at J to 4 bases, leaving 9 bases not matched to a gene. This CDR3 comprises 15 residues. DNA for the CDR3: TGTGCCAGTAGTTTTCCTGGACAGGGCTTCACTGAAGCTTTCTTT. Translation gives CASSFPGQGFTEAFF.

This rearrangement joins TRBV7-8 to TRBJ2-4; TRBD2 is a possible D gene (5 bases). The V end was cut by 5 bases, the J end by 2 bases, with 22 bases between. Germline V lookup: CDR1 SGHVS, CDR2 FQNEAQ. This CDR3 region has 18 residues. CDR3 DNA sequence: TGTGCCAGCAGCCCGCGGACCGGGATGTGGGGTTCCAAAAACATTCAGTACTTC. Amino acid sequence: CASSPRTGMWGSKNIQYF.

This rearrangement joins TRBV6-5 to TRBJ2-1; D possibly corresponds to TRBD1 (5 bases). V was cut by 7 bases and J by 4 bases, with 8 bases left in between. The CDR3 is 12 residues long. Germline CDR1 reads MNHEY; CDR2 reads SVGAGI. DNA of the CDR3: TGTGCCAGCACGGACACATACAATGAGCAGTTCTTC. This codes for CASTDTYNEQFF.

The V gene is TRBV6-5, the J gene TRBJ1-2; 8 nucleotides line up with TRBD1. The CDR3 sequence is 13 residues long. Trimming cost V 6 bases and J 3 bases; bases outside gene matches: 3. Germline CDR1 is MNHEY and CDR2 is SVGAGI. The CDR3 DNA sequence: TGTGCCAGCAGCCCAGGGGGCTACTATGGCTACACCTTC. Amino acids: CASSPGGYYGYTF.

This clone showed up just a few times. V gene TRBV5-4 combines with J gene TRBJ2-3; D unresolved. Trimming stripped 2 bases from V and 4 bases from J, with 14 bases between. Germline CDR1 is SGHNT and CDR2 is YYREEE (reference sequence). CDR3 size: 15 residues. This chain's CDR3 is CASSLEAATSDTQYF. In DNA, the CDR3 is TGTGCCAGCAGCTTAGAGGCTGCAACCTCAGATACGCAGTATTTT.

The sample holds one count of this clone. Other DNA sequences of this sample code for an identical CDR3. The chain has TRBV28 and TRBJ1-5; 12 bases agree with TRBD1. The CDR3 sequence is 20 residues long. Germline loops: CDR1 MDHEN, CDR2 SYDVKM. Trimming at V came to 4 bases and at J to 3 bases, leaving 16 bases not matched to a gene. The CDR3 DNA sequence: TGTGCCAGCAGTTATCACCGGGACAGGGGGCCGCTAGGAGACAATCAGCCCCAGCATTTT. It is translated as CASSYHRDRGPLGDNQPQHF.

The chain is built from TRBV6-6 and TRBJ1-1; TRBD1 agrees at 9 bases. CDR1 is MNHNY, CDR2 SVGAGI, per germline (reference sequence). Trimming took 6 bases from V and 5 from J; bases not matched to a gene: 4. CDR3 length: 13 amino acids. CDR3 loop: CASRGQGRTEAFF. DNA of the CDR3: TGTGCCAGCAGAGGACAGGGGAGGACTGAAGCTTTCTTT.

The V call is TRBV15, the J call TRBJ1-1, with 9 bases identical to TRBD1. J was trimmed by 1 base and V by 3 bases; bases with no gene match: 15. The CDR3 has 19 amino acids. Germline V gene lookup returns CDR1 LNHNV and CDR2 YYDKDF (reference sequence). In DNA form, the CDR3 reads TGTGCCACCAGCAGGAGCCCGGACGGGACAGGGACTTCGAACACTGAAGCTTTCTTT. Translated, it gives CATSRSPDGTGTSNTEAFF.

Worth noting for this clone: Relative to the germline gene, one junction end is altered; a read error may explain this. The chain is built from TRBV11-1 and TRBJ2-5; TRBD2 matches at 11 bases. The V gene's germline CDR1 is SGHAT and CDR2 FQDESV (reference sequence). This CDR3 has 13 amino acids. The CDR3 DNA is TGTGCCAGCAGCCTAGCGGGAGGAGAGACCCAGTACTTC. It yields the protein CASSLAGGETQYF. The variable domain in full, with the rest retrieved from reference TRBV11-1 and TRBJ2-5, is EAEVAQSPRYKITEKSQAVAFWCDPISGHATLYWYRQILGQGPELLVQFQDESVVDDSQLPKDRFSAERLKGVDSTLKIQPAELGDSAMYLCASSLAGGETQYFGPGTRLLVL.

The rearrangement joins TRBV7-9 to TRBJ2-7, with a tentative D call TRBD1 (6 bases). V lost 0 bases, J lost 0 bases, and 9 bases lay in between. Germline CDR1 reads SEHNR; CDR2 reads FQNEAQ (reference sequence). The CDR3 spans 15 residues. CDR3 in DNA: TGTGCCAGCAGCTTAGCGGGGGCCCTCTCCTACGAGCAGTACTTC. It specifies CASSLAGALSYEQYF.

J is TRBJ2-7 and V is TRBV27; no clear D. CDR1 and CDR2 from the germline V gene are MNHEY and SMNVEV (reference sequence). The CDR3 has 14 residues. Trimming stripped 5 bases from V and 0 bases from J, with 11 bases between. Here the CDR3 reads CASSRSVSSYEQYF. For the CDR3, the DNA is TGTGCCAGCAGTCGCAGCGTAAGCTCCTACGAGCAGTACTTC.

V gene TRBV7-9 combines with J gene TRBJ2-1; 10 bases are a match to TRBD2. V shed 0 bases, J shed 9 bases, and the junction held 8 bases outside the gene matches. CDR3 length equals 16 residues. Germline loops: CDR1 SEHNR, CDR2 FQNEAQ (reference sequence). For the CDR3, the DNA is TGTGCCAGCAGCTTAGCGCCGCTAGCGGGAGAGGGTGAGCAGTTCTTC. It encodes CASSLAPLAGEGEQFF.

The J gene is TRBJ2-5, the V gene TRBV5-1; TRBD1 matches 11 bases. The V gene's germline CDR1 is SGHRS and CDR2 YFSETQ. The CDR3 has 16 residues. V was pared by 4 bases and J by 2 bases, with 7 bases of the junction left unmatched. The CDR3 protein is CASSPGTGGYQETQYF. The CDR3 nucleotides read TGCGCCAGCAGCCCCGGGACAGGGGGTTATCAAGAGACCCAGTACTTC.

The CDR3 sequence: CASSLGTGETYEQYF. CDR3 DNA sequence: TGTGCCAGCAGCTTAGGTACAGGGGAAACCTACGAGCAGTACTTC. The rearrangement links TRBV7-3 to TRBJ2-7, with TRBD1 matching 7 bases. The CDR3 runs to 15 residues. Germline CDR1 reads SGHTA; CDR2 reads FQGTGA. V lost 2 bases and J lost 2; bases outside the gene matches: 6.